This T cell receptor (beta chain) originates from a study of T cells after yellow fever vaccination. Findings and caveats of the study: A secondary response was less intense yet reached its peak sooner, at day 5 versus 15. Abundant clonotypes from the bulk population could have been carried over as contaminants into FACS-sorted repertoires. Once the booster was given, most primary-vaccination clones reappeared, at just under 98% for CD4 and 88% for CD8.

This clonotype was detected a few times. Its specificity is not known. Germline CDR1 and CDR2: LGHNA and YSLEER. V dropped 0 bases and J dropped 5; count of bases not matched to a gene: 6. This CDR3 has 15 amino acids. TCRdb reprocessed the 5' RACE reads via MiXCR and lists one record per CDR3 protein. The repertoire holds about 340,000 distinct CDR3 sequences, with roughly an eighth as singletons. This rearrangement joins TRBV4-3 to TRBJ1-1, with TRBD1 matching 7 bases. This specimen consisted of CD4+ T cells sorted from PBMCs, obtained 15 days after the yellow fever booster vaccination. This receptor was obtained from a man aged 18 to 29 who received the YFV17D yellow fever vaccine. The CDR3 DNA follows: TGCGCCAGCAGCCAAGATTTCAGGGGGATGACTGAAGCTTTCTTT. Its protein is CASSQDFRGMTEAFF.